This note documents a single T cell receptor beta chain sequence. Assay: immunoSEQ multiplex PCR; the TCRdb copy retains only in-frame clones and omits some. The table has about 240,000 clones, roughly 80% seen once; the top ten hold about 3.6%. CDR3 size: 16 residues. CDR1 and CDR2 from the germline V gene are MDHEN and SYDVKM. Losses at the gene ends were 8 bases for V and 1 base for J; bases not matched to a gene: 9. This entry is derived from a study of blood T cell repertoires in COVID-19. Participant age was roughly 18 to 95 years, and participants resided in roughly 25 US areas. V gene TRBV28 combines with J gene TRBJ2-2, with 8 bases lining up with TRBD2. This receptor was taken from a woman aged 35 to 49 who had been exposed to COVID-19. Material: PBMCs or T cells enriched from blood (not recorded which). The CDR3 DNA is TGTGCCAGCGGGGCGGGGGGAGCCCAGAACACCGGGGAGCTGTTTTTT. Translating it yields CASGAGGAQNTGELFF.